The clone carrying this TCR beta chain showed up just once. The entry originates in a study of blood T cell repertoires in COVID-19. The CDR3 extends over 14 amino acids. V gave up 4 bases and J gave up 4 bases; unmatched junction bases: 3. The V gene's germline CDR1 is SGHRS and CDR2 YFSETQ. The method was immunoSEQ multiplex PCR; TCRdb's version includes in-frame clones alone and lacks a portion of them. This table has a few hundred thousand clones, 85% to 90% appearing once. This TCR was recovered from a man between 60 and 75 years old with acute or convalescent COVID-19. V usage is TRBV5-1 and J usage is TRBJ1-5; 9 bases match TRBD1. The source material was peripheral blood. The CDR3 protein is CASSQGTGNQPQHF. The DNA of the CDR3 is TGCGCCAGCAGCCAAGGGACAGGGAATCAGCCCCAGCATTTT.